These T cell receptor beta chains were read from a single sample in a study of post-analysis software for immune sequencing data. From the PCR reads, TCRdb called clonotypes with MiXCR, one entry per CDR3 protein. Here the sample spans a few hundred thousand distinct CDR3 sequences, roughly 35% being singletons. The sample taken for sequencing was blood. The receptors here all came from a girl aged 10 to 17 with multiple sclerosis. Both conserved end residues are part of each CDR3. A D gene is named only where the DNA matches it firmly. The size field is filled for only some rows; it gives once, few, many or a size class.

abundance: .; d_gene: .; v_gene: TRBV7-9; j_gene: TRBJ2-1; CDR3nt: TGTGCCGGCAGCCCGCCAGGGGTGATGCCCTACAATGAGCAGTTCTTC; CDR3aa: CAGSPPGVMPYNEQFF
abundance: .; d_gene: .; v_gene: TRBV6-5; j_gene: TRBJ2-1; CDR3nt: TGTGCCAGCAGTTCCCTCCTCAATGAGCAGTTCTTC; CDR3aa: CASSSLLNEQFF
abundance: .; d_gene: TRBD2; v_gene: TRBV9; j_gene: TRBJ2-5; CDR3nt: TGTGCCAGCAGCGTAGGAGCGGGGGCCTTCCAAGAGACCCAGTACTTC; CDR3aa: CASSVGAGAFQETQYF
abundance: .; d_gene: .; v_gene: TRBV6-1; j_gene: TRBJ2-1; CDR3nt: TGTGCCAGCAGTACCCTACGGGAGAATGAGCAGTTCTTC; CDR3aa: CASSTLRENEQFF
abundance: .; d_gene: TRBD1; v_gene: TRBV4-1; j_gene: TRBJ1-3; CDR3nt: TGCGCCAGCAGCCAGAGGGACAGGGCGAGCTCTGGAAACACCATATATTTT; CDR3aa: CASSQRDRASSGNTIYF
abundance: .; d_gene: .; v_gene: TRBV18; j_gene: TRBJ2-1; CDR3nt: TGTGCCAGCTCACCGGTAGACAATGAGCAGTTCTTC; CDR3aa: CASSPVDNEQFF
abundance: few; d_gene: TRBD1; v_gene: TRBV28; j_gene: TRBJ1-1; CDR3nt: TGTGCCAGCAGTTTAACAGGGGGGGATGAAGCTTTCTTT; CDR3aa: CASSLTGGDEAFF
abundance: .; d_gene: .; v_gene: TRBV20-1; j_gene: TRBJ1-2; CDR3nt: TGCAGTGCTAGAGATGGGTCTGCAGGGAACTATGGCTACACCTTC; CDR3aa: CSARDGSAGNYGYTF
abundance: .; d_gene: .; v_gene: TRBV7-8; j_gene: TRBJ1-1; CDR3nt: TGTGCCAGCAGCTTAATCGTAGGCACTGAAGCTTTCTTT; CDR3aa: CASSLIVGTEAFF
abundance: few; d_gene: TRBD1; v_gene: TRBV29-1; j_gene: TRBJ2-1; CDR3nt: TGCAGCAGTGACAGGGGGCATGAGCAGTTCTTC; CDR3aa: CSSDRGHEQFF
abundance: few; d_gene: .; v_gene: TRBV5-1; j_gene: TRBJ1-1; CDR3nt: TGCGCCAGCAGCTTGGTTACCCCGAGCACTGAAGCTTTCTTT; CDR3aa: CASSLVTPSTEAFF
abundance: .; d_gene: .; v_gene: TRBV12-5; j_gene: TRBJ1-1; CDR3nt: TGTGCTAGTGGGGGAAGGACAGTCTTGAACACTGAAGCTTTCTTT; CDR3aa: CASGGRTVLNTEAFF
abundance: .; d_gene: TRBD1; v_gene: TRBV12-3/TRBV12-4; j_gene: TRBJ1-3; CDR3nt: TGTGCCAGCAGTGGGGGACAGCTTCGCTCTGGAAACACCATATATTTT; CDR3aa: CASSGGQLRSGNTIYF
abundance: few; d_gene: TRBD1; v_gene: TRBV7-9; j_gene: TRBJ1-4; CDR3nt: TGTGCCAGCAGCGGGACAGGGATTGAAAAACTGTTTTTT; CDR3aa: CASSGTGIEKLFF
abundance: few; d_gene: .; v_gene: TRBV11-2; j_gene: TRBJ2-7; CDR3nt: TGTGCCAGCAGCTTAGTACGGCGAACAGGGACCTACGAGCAGTACTTC; CDR3aa: CASSLVRRTGTYEQYF
abundance: .; d_gene: .; v_gene: TRBV12-3/TRBV12-4; j_gene: TRBJ2-7; CDR3nt: TGTGCCAGCAGTTTAAGACGTGGGTTTTACGAGCAGTACTTC; CDR3aa: CASSLRRGFYEQYF
abundance: .; d_gene: .; v_gene: TRBV12-3/TRBV12-4; j_gene: TRBJ1-4; CDR3nt: TGTGCCAGCAGCCGCTTGGGGGGCGGTGAAAAACTGTTTTTT; CDR3aa: CASSRLGGGEKLFF
abundance: .; d_gene: TRBD1; v_gene: TRBV24-1; j_gene: TRBJ2-1; CDR3nt: TGTGCCACCAGAGCACTGGACAGGGTGGCTGAGCAGTTCTTC; CDR3aa: CATRALDRVAEQFF
abundance: once; d_gene: .; v_gene: TRBV10-3; j_gene: TRBJ2-2; CDR3nt: TGTGCCATCAGTGGCTCGGTCGCGAACACCGGGGAGCTGTTTTTT; CDR3aa: CAISGSVANTGELFF
abundance: .; d_gene: .; v_gene: TRBV11-2; j_gene: TRBJ1-1; CDR3nt: TGTGCCAGCAGCTTAGTGGGACGGGTGAACACTGAAGCTTTCTTT; CDR3aa: CASSLVGRVNTEAFF
abundance: .; d_gene: TRBD1; v_gene: TRBV4-1; j_gene: TRBJ1-2; CDR3nt: TGCGCCAGCAGCCCACCCGGGGGCAGGGGGCAACTTTTCTATGGCTACACCTTC; CDR3aa: CASSPPGGRGQLFYGYTF
abundance: .; d_gene: .; v_gene: TRBV19; j_gene: TRBJ2-7; CDR3nt: TGTGCCAGTAGTATTTCATTCAGCCCCTACGAGCAGTACTTC; CDR3aa: CASSISFSPYEQYF
abundance: few; d_gene: .; v_gene: TRBV2; j_gene: TRBJ2-1; CDR3nt: TGTGCCAGCAGTGGTGGACACTGCAATGAGCAGTTCTTC; CDR3aa: CASSGGHCNEQFF
abundance: many; d_gene: .; v_gene: TRBV5-1; j_gene: TRBJ2-1; CDR3nt: TGCGCCAGCAGCTTGGGGACAGTCTTTAGGGTCGAGCAGTTCTTC; CDR3aa: CASSLGTVFRVEQFF
abundance: .; d_gene: .; v_gene: TRBV4-1; j_gene: TRBJ1-5; CDR3nt: TGCGCCAGCAGCCAAACTTGGCCGGGGAGCCATCAGCCCCAGCATTTT; CDR3aa: CASSQTWPGSHQPQHF
abundance: few; d_gene: .; v_gene: TRBV20-1; j_gene: TRBJ2-7; CDR3nt: TGCAGTGCTCCACGTGCAGGGGAGACCGAGCAGTACTTC; CDR3aa: CSAPRAGETEQYF
abundance: .; d_gene: .; v_gene: TRBV4-1; j_gene: TRBJ2-1; CDR3nt: TGCGCCAGCAGCCAGGGATTGGCGGGGACCCTCTACAATGAGCAGTTCTTC; CDR3aa: CASSQGLAGTLYNEQFF
abundance: .; d_gene: .; v_gene: TRBV6-1; j_gene: TRBJ1-1; CDR3nt: TGTGCCAGCAAGGGCGCAGGGAACACTGAAGCTTTCTTT; CDR3aa: CASKGAGNTEAFF
abundance: .; d_gene: TRBD2; v_gene: TRBV7-9; j_gene: TRBJ2-5; CDR3nt: TGTGCCAGCAGCGTAATAGCGGGGGGGCCGGAGACCCAGTACTTC; CDR3aa: CASSVIAGGPETQYF
abundance: .; d_gene: .; v_gene: TRBV5-1; j_gene: TRBJ2-7; CDR3nt: TGCGCCAGCAGCTTGGCCGGGACCCGGAGAGTCTACGAGCAGTACTTC; CDR3aa: CASSLAGTRRVYEQYF
abundance: few; d_gene: .; v_gene: TRBV6-1; j_gene: TRBJ2-7; CDR3nt: TGTGCCAGTGTTGGGGGCGGCGGGCGGATTTACGAGCAGTACTTC; CDR3aa: CASVGGGGRIYEQYF
abundance: .; d_gene: .; v_gene: TRBV29-1; j_gene: TRBJ1-2; CDR3nt: TGCAGCGCCCACAGGGTCTATGGCTACACCTTC; CDR3aa: CSAHRVYGYTF
abundance: .; d_gene: .; v_gene: TRBV7-3; j_gene: TRBJ1-1; CDR3nt: TGTACCAGCAGCCTCTCTGTGAACACTGAAGCTTTCTTT; CDR3aa: CTSSLSVNTEAFF
abundance: .; d_gene: .; v_gene: TRBV7-2; j_gene: TRBJ1-1; CDR3nt: TGTGCCAGCAGCGTACAGCTTGTGAACACTGAAGCTTTCTTT; CDR3aa: CASSVQLVNTEAFF
abundance: .; d_gene: TRBD1; v_gene: TRBV6-5; j_gene: TRBJ2-5; CDR3nt: TGTGCCAGCAGGTCCGGGACAGGTACAGGCAATGAGCAGTACTTC; CDR3aa: CASRSGTGTGNEQYF
abundance: few; d_gene: .; v_gene: TRBV15; j_gene: TRBJ2-5; CDR3nt: TGTGCCACCAGCAGAGATCAGGGTACCCAAGAGACCCAGTACTTC; CDR3aa: CATSRDQGTQETQYF
abundance: .; d_gene: .; v_gene: TRBV6-5; j_gene: TRBJ1-5; CDR3nt: TGTACCAGCAGTTTACACGACAGTGACCAGCCCCAGCATTTT; CDR3aa: CTSSLHDSDQPQHF
abundance: few; d_gene: .; v_gene: TRBV10-2; j_gene: TRBJ1-6; CDR3nt: TGCGCCAGCAATTCAAGGGAGTCACCCCTCCACTTT; CDR3aa: CASNSRESPLHF
abundance: few; d_gene: .; v_gene: TRBV2; j_gene: TRBJ1-1; CDR3nt: TGTGCCAGCAGTGGCCGGACGAGGGATGCTTTCTTT; CDR3aa: CASSGRTRDAFF
abundance: few; d_gene: .; v_gene: TRBV7-3; j_gene: TRBJ2-5; CDR3nt: TGTGCCAGCAGCCGCACAGGGCTCGGAGAGACCCAGTACTTC; CDR3aa: CASSRTGLGETQYF
abundance: once; d_gene: .; v_gene: TRBV29-1; j_gene: TRBJ2-5; CDR3nt: TGCAGCGTTGAACTTACCCCATGGGAGGACAATGAGCAGTACTTC; CDR3aa: CSVELTPWEDNEQYF
abundance: .; d_gene: .; v_gene: TRBV7-3; j_gene: TRBJ1-1; CDR3nt: TGTGCCAGCAGCTTAACTTTGGGAGATGGCACTGAAGCTTTCTTT; CDR3aa: CASSLTLGDGTEAFF
abundance: .; d_gene: .; v_gene: TRBV7-2; j_gene: TRBJ1-1; CDR3nt: TGTGCCAGCAGCGCCGATCTTAGGGGGACTGAAGCTTTCTTT; CDR3aa: CASSADLRGTEAFF